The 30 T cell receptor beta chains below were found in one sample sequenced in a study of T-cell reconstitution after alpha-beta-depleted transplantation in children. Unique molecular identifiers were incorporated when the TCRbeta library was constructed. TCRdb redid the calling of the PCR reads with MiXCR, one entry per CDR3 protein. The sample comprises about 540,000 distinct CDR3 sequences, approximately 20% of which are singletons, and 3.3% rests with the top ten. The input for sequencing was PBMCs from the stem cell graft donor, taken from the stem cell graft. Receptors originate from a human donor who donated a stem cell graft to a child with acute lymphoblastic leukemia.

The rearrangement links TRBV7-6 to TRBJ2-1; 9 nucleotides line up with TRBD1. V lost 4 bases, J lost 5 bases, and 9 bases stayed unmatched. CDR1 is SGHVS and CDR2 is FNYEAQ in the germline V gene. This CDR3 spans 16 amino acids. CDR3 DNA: TGTGCCAGCAGCTCAGCCTACAGGGGGCCCCACAATGAGCAGTTCTTC. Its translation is CASSSAYRGPHNEQFF.

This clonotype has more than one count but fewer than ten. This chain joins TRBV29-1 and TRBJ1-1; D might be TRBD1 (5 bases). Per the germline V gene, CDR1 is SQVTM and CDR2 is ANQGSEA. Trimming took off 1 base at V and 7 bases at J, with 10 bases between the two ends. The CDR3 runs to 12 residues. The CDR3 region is CSVEARDGEAFF. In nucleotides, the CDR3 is TGCAGCGTTGAAGCCCGGGACGGTGAAGCTTTCTTT.

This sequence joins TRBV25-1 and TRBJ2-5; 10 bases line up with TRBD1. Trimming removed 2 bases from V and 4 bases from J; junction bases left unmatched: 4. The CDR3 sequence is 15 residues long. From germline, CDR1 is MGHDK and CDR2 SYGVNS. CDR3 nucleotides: TGTGCCAGCAGTGAAACCGGGACAGGGGTAGAGACCCAGTACTTC. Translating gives CASSETGTGVETQYF.

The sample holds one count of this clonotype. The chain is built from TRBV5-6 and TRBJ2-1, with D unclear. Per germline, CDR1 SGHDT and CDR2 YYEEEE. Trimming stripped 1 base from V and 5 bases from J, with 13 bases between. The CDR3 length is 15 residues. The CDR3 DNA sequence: TGTGCCAGCAGCTTGATTCCTAGGTTAGACAATGAGCAGTTCTTC. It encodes CASSLIPRLDNEQFF.

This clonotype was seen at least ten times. CDR3 sequence: CASSEKAGDGEKLFF. The CDR3 DNA sequence: TGTGCCAGCAGTGAAAAGGCAGGGGATGGGGAAAAACTGTTTTTT. The chain links TRBV6-1 to TRBJ1-4; a possible D gene is TRBD1 (6 bases). V lost 2 bases, J lost 8 bases, and 15 bases lay in between. This CDR3 has 15 residues. Germline CDR1 and CDR2: MNHNS and SASEGT.

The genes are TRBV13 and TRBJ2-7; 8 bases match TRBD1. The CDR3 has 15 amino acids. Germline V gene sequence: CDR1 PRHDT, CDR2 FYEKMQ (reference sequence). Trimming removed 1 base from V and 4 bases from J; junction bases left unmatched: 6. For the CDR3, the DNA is TGTGCCAGCAGCTTAGCCGGGACAGGTCAATACGAGCAGTACTTC. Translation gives CASSLAGTGQYEQYF.

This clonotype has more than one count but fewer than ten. The CDR3 reads CASSDRAANEKLFF. The CDR3 DNA reads TGTGCCAGCAGTGACCGGGCCGCTAATGAAAAACTGTTTTTT. V usage is TRBV12-3 or TRBV12-4 and J usage is TRBJ1-4; no firm D call. Trimming removed 5 bases from V and 3 bases from J, with 10 bases in between. The CDR3 is 14 amino acids.

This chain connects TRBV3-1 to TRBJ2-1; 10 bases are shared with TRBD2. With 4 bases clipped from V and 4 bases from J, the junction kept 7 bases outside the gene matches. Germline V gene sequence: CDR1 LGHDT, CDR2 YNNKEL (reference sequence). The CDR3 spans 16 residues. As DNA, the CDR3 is TGTGCCAGCAGCCTAGCGGGAGGACGGATTTACAATGAGCAGTTCTTC. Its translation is CASSLAGGRIYNEQFF.

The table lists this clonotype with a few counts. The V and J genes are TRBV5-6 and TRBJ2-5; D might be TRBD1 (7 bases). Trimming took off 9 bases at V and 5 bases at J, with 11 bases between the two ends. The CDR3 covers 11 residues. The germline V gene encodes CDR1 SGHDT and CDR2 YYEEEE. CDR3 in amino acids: CATQGGETQYF. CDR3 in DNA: TGTGCCACCCAGGGGGGCGAGACCCAGTACTTC.

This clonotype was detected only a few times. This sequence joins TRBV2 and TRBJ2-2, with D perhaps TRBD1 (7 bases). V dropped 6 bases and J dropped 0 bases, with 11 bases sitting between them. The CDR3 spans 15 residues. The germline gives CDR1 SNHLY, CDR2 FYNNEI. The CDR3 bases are TGTGCCAGCAGGGAGGGGACAGCGAACACCGGGGAGCTGTTTTTT. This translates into CASREGTANTGELFF.

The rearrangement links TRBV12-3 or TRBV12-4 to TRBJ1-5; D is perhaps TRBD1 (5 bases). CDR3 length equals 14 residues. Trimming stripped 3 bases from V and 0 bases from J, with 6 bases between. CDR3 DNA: TGTGCCAGCAGTTTGGGGCATAGCAATCAGCCCCAGCATTTT. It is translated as CASSLGHSNQPQHF.

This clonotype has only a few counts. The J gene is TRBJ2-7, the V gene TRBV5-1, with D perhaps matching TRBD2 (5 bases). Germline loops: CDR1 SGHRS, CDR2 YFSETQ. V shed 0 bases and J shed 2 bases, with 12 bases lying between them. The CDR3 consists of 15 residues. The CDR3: CASSLDGGIPYEQYF. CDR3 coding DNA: TGCGCCAGCAGCTTGGATGGAGGAATTCCCTACGAGCAGTACTTC.

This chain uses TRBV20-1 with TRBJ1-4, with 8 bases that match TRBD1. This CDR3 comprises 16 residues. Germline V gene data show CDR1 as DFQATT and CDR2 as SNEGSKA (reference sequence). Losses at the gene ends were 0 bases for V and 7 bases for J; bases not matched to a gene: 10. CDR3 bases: TGCAGTGCTAGAGATCCCGGACAGGGCCCTTCTGAAAAACTGTTTTTT. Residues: CSARDPGQGPSEKLFF.

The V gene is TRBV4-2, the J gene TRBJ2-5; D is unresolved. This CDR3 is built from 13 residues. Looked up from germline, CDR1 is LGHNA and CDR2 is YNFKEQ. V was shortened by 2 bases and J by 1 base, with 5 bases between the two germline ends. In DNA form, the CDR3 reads TGTGCCAGCAGCCAAATGATCCAAGAGACCCAGTACTTC. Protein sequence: CASSQMIQETQYF.

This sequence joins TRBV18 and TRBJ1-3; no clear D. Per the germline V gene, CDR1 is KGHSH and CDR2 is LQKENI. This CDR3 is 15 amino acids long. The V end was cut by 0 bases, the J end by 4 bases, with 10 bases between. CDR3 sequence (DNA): TGTGCCAGCTCACCACCTAGTCATTACGGAAACACCATATATTTT. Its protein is CASSPPSHYGNTIYF. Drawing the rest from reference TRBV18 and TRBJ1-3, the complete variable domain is NAGVMQNPRHLVRRRGQEARLRCSPMKGHSHVYWYRQLPEEGLKFMVYLQKENIIDESGMPKERFSAEFPKEGPSILRIQQVVRGDSAAYFCASSPPSHYGNTIYFGEGSWLTVV.

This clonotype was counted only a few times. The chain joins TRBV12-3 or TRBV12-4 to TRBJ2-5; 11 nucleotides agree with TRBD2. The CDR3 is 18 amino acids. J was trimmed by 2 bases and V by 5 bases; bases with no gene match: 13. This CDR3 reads CASSPVAGGSRGQETQYF. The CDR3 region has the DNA TGTGCCAGCAGTCCGGTAGCGGGAGGGAGTCGCGGTCAAGAGACCCAGTACTTC.

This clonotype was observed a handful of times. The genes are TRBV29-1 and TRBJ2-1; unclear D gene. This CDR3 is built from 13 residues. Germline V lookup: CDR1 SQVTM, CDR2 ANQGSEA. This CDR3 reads CTLDGGSYNEQFF. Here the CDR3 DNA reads TGCACCCTAGATGGTGGGTCCTACAATGAGCAGTTCTTC.

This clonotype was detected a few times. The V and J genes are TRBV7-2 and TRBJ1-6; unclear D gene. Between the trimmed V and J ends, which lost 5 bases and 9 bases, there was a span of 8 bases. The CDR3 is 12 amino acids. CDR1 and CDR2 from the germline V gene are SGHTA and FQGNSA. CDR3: CASSVDSSPLHF. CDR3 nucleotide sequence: TGTGCCAGCAGCGTCGACTCTTCACCCCTCCACTTT. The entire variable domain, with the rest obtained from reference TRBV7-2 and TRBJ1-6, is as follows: GAGVSQSPSNKVTEKGKDVELRCDPISGHTALYWYRQSLGQGLEFLIYFQGNSAPDKSGLPSDRFSAERTGGSVSTLTIQRTQQEDSAVYLCASSVDSSPLHFGNGTRLTVT.

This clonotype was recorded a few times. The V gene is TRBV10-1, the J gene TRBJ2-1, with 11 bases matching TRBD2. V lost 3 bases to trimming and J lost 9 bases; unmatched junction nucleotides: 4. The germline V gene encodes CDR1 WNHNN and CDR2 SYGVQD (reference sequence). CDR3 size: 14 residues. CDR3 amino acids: CASSELAGDPEQFF. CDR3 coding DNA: TGCGCCAGCAGTGAACTAGCGGGAGATCCTGAGCAGTTCTTC.

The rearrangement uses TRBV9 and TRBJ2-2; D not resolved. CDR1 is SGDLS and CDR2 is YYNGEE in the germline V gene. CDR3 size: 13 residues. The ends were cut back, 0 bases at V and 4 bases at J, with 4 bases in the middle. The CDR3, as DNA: TGTGCCAGCAGCGTAGTCCGCACCGGGGAGCTGTTTTTT. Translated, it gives CASSVVRTGELFF.

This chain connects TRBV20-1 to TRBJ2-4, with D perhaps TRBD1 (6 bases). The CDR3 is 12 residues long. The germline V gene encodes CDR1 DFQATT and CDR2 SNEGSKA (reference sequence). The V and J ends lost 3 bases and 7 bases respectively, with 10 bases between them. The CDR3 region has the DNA TGCAGTGCTAGGTACAGGGTGAACATTCAGTACTTC. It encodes CSARYRVNIQYF.

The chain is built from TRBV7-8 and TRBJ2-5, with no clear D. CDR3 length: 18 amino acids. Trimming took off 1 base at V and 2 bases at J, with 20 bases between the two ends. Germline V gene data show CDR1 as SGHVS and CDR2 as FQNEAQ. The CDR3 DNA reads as TGTGCCAGCAGCTTAGAGAGGTGGGCCAGACTGGTGCAAGAGACCCAGTACTTC. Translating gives CASSLERWARLVQETQYF.

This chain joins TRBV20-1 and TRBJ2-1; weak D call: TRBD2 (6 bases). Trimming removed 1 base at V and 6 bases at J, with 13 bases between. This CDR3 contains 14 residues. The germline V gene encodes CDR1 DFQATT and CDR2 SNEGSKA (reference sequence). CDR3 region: CSARAGTYPNEQFF. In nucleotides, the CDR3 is TGCAGTGCTAGAGCCGGGACTTACCCCAATGAGCAGTTCTTC.

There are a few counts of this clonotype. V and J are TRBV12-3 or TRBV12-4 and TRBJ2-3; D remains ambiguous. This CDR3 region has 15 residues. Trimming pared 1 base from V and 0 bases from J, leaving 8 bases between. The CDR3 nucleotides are TGTGCCAGCAGTTTAGGTTCGTCTAGCACAGATACGCAGTATTTT. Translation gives CASSLGSSSTDTQYF.

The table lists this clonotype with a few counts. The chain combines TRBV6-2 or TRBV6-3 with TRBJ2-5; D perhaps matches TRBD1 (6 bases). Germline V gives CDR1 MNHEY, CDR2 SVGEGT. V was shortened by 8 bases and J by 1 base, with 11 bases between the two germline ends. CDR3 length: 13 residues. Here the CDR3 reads CASGGAAQETQYF. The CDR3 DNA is TGTGCCAGCGGGGGCGCAGCCCAAGAGACCCAGTACTTC.

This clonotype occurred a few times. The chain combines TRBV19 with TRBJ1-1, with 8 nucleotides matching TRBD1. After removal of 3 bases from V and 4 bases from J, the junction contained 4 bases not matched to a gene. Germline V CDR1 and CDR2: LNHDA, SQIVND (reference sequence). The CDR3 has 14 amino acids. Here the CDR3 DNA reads TGTGCCAGTAGTATTCTCGACAGGGGCACTGAAGCTTTCTTT. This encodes CASSILDRGTEAFF.

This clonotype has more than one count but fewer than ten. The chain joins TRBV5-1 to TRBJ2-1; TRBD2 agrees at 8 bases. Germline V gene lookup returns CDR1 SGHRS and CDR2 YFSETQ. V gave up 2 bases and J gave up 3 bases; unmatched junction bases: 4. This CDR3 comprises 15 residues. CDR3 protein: CASSFSGTNYNEQFF. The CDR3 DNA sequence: TGCGCCAGCAGCTTTAGCGGGACCAACTACAATGAGCAGTTCTTC.

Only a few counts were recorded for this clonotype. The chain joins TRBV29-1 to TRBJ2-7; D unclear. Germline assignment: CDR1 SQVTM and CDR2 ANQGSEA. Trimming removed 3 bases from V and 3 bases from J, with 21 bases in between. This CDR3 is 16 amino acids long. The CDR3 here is CSVEFSFPPFLYEQYF. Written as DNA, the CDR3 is TGCAGCGTTGAGTTCTCGTTTCCCCCTTTTCTCTACGAGCAGTACTTC.

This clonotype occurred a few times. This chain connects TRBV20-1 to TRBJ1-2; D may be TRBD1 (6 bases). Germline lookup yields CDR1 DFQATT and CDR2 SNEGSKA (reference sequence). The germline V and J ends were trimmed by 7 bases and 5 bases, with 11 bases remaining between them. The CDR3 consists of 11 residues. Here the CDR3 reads CSGIGQYGYTF. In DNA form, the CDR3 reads TGCAGTGGAATTGGACAGTATGGCTACACCTTC.

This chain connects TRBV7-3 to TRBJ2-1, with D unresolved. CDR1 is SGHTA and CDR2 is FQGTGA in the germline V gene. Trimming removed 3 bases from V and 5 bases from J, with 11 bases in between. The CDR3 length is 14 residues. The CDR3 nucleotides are TGTGCCAGCAGCTTTAACACAGCTAACAATGAGCAGTTCTTC. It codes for CASSFNTANNEQFF.